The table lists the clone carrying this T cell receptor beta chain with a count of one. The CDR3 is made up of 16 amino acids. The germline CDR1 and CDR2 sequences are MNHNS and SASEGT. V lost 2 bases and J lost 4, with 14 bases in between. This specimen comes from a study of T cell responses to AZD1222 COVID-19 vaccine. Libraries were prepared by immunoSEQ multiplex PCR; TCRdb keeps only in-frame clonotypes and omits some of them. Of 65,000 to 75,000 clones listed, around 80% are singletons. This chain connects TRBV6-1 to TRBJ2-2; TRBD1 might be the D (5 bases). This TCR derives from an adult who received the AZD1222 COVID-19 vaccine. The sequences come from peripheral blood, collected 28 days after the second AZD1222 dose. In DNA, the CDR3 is TGTGCCAGCAGTGAACGAGTGCAGGGTAGCACCGGGGAGCTGTTTTTT. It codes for CASSERVQGSTGELFF.